Reported below is one T cell receptor (beta chain). The antigen is unknown. The sample belongs to a study of beta chain features in type 1 diabetes. Looking at the study overall: Across all samples, around 98 million sorted cells were examined. Study-level points and caveats: All four CD4+ subsets of Type 1 diabetes patients contained TCRB CDR3s that were moderately but significantly shorter. Overrepresentation of cells with high TCR expression could result from cDNA sequencing.

Sorting with CD45RO/CCR7/CD25/CD127/CD95/CD27 yielded naive, central memory, regulatory and stem-like memory CD4+ cells. What was sequenced were expressed TCRB transcripts, since all of the isolated RNA had been reverse transcribed. Only in-frame clones appear in the TCRdb table, and some are missing; sequencing was by immunoSEQ multiplex PCR. The table lists a few hundred thousand clones, approximately 16% of them singletons, with about 0.092% in the top ten. The sequenced sample was naive CD4+ T cells from blood. The TCR comes from a man aged 25-45 years with type 1 diabetes.

The CDR3 loop is CAWGRADTQYF. CDR3 in DNA: TGTGCCTGGGGGAGGGCAGATACGCAGTATTTT. The V call is TRBV30, the J call TRBJ2-3; 7 bases align to TRBD2. This CDR3 is built from 11 residues. The V and J ends lost 5 bases and 4 bases, in that order; junction bases with no gene match: 0. CDR1 is GTSNPN, CDR2 SVGIG, per germline (reference sequence).